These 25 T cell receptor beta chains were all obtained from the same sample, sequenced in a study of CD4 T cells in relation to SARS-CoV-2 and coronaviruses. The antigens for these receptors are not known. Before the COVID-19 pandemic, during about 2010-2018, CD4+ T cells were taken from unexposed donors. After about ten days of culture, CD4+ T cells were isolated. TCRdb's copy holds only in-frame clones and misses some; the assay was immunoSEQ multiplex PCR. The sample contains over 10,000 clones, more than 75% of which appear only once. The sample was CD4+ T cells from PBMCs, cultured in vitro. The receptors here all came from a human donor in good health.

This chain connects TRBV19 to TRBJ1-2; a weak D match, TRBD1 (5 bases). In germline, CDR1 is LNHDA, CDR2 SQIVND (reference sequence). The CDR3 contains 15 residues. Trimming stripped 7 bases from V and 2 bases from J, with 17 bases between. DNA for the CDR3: TGTGCCAGTACGCGGGGGGAATTTGGAAACTATGGCTACACCTTC. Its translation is CASTRGEFGNYGYTF.

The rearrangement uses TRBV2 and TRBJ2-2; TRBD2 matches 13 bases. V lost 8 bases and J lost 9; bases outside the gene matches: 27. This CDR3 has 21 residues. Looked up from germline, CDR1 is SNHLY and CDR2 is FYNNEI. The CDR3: CASLAFGGKGTSGIRARELFF. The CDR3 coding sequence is TGTGCCAGCCTCGCTTTCGGGGGGAAGGGGACTAGCGGGATTAGGGCCCGGGAGCTGTTTTTT.

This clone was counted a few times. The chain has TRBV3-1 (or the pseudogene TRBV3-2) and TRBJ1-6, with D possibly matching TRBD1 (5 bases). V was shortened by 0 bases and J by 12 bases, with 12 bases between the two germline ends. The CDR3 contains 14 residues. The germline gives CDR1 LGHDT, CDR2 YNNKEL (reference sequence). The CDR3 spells CASSQDSKGQPLHF. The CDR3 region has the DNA TGTGCCAGCAGCCAAGATAGTAAAGGACAACCCCTCCACTTT.

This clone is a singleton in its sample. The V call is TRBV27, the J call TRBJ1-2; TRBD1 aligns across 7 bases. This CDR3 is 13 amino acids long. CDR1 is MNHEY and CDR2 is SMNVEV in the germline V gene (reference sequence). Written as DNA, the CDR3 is TGTGCGACAAGGGGACAGCAATACCATGGCTACACCTTC. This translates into CATRGQQYHGYTF.

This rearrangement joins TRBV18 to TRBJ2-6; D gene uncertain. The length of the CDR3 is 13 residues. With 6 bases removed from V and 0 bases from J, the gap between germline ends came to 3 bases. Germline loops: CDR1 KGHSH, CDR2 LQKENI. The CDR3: CASSPSGANVLTF. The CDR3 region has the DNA TGTGCCAGCTCGCCCTCTGGGGCCAACGTCCTGACTTTC.

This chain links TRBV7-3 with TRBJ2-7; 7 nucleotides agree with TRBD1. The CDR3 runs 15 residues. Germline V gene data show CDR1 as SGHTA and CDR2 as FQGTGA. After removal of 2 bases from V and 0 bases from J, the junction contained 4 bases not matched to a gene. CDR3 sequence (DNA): TGTGCCAGCAGCTTAGAGACAGGGTTCTCCTACGAGCAGTACTTC. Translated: CASSLETGFSYEQYF.

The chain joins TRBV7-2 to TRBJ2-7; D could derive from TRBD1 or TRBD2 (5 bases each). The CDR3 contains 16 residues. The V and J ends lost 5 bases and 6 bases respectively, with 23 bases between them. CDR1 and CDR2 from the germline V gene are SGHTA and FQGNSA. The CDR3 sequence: CASSIGGIARQGEQYF. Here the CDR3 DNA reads TGTGCCAGCAGCATCGGCGGCATAGCGCGTCAGGGCGAGCAGTACTTC.

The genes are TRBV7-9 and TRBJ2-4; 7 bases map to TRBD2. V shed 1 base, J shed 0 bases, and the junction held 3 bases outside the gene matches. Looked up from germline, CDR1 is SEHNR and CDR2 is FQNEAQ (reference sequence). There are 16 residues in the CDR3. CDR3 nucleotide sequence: TGTGCCAGCAGCTTAGTGGCTAGCGGAGCCAAAAACATTCAGTACTTC. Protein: CASSLVASGAKNIQYF. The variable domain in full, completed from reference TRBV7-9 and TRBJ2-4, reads DTGVSQNPRHKITKRGQNVTFRCDPISEHNRLYWYRQTLGQGPEFLTYFQNEAQLEKSRLLSDRFSAERPKGSFSTLEIQRTEQGDSAMYLCASSLVASGAKNIQYFGAGTRLSVL.

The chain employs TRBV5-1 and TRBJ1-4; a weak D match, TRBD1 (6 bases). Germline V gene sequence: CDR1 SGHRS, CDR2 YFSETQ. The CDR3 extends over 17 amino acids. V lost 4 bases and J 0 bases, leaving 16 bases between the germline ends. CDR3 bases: TGCGCCAGCAGCCCCGGGGGGCCCGGTGCAACTAATGAAAAACTGTTTTTT. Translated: CASSPGGPGATNEKLFF.

CDR3 bases: TGTGCCAGCAGTCAGGGTTCTTCTGGGGCCAACGTCCTGACTTTC. This sequence encodes CASSQGSSGANVLTF. V and J are TRBV6-2 or TRBV6-3 and TRBJ2-6, with D maybe TRBD1 (5 bases). The CDR3 consists of 15 residues. Between the trimmed V and J ends, which lost 5 bases and 1 base, there was a span of 9 bases. Germline V gene sequence: CDR1 MNHEY, CDR2 SVGEGT.

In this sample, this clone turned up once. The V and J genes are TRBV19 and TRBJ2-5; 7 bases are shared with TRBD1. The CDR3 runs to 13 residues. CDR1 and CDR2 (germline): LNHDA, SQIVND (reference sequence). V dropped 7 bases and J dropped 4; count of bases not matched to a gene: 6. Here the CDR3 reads CASTQGGGETQYF. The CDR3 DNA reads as TGTGCCAGTACCCAAGGGGGCGGAGAGACCCAGTACTTC.

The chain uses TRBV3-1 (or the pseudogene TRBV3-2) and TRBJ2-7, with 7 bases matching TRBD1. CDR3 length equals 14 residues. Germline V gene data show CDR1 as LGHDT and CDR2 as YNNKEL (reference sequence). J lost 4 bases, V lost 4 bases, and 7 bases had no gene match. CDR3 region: CASSPGPRGYEQYF. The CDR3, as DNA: TGTGCCAGCAGCCCGGGACCCAGGGGGTACGAGCAGTACTTC.

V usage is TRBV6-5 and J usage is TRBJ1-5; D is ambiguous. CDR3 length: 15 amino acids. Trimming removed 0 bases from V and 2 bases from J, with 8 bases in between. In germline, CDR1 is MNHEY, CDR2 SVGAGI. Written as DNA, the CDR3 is TGTGCCAGCAGTTACTCCAGACTAGGCAATCAGCCCCAGCATTTT. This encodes CASSYSRLGNQPQHF.

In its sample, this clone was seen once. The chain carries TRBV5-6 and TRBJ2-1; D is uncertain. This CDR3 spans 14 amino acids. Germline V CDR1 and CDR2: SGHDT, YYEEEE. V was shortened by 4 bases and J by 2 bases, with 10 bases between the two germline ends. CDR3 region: CASSGDTAYNEQFF. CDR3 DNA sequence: TGTGCCAGCAGCGGTGACACAGCCTACAATGAGCAGTTCTTC.

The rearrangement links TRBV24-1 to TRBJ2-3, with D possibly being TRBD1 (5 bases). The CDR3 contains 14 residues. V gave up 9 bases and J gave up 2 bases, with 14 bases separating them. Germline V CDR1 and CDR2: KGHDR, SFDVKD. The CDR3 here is CATQQAGPTDTQYF. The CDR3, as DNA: TGTGCCACCCAACAGGCAGGGCCCACAGATACGCAGTATTTT.

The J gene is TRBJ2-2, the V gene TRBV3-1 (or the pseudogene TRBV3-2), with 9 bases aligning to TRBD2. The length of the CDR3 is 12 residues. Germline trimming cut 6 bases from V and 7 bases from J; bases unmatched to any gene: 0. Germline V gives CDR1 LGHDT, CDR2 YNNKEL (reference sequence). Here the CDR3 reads CASRLAGGELFF. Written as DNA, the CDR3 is TGTGCCAGCAGACTAGCGGGCGGGGAGCTGTTTTTT.

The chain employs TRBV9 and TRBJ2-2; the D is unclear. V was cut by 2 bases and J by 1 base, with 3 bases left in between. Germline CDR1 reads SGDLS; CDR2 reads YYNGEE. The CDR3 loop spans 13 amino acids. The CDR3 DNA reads TGTGCCAGCAGCGTGTGGAACACCGGGGAGCTGTTTTTT. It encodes CASSVWNTGELFF.

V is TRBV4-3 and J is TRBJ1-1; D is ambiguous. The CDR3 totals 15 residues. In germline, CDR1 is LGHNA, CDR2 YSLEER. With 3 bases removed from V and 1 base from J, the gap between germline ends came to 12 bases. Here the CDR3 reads CASSHLTDQNTEAFF. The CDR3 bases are TGCGCCAGCAGCCATCTTACAGACCAGAACACTGAAGCTTTCTTT.

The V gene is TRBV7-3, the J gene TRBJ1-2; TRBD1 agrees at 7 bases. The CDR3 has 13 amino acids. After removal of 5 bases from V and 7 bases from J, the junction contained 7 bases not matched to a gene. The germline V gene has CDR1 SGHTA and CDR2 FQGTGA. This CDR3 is CASSLGDRTGYTF. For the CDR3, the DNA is TGTGCCAGCAGCCTAGGGGACAGAACTGGCTACACCTTC.

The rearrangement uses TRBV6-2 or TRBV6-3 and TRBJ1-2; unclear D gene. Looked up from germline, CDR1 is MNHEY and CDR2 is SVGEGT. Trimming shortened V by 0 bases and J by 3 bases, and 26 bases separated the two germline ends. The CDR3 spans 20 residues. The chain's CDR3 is CASSYSRWGKVGARYYGYTF. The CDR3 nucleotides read TGTGCCAGCAGTTACTCGAGATGGGGAAAAGTGGGTGCTCGATACTATGGCTACACCTTC.

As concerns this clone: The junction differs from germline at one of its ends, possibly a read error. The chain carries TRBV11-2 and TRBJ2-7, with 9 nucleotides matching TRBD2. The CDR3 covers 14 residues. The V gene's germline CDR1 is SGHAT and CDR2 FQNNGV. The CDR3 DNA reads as TGTGCCAGCAGGTTAGCGGGAGATCCCTACGAGCAGTACTTC. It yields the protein CASRLAGDPYEQYF.

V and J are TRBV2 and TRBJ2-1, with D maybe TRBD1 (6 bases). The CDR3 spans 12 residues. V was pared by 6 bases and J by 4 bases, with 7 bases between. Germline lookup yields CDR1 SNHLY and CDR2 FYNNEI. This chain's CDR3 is CASRGAYNEQFF. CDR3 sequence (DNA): TGTGCCAGCAGGGGGGCTTACAATGAGCAGTTCTTC.

Here the CDR3 reads CASSSGGLAGDGETQYF. The CDR3 nucleotides are TGTGCCAGCAGCTCAGGGGGGCTAGCGGGAGATGGAGAGACCCAGTACTTC. J is TRBJ2-5 and V is TRBV11-2; the match to TRBD2 covers 10 bases. Germline loops: CDR1 SGHAT, CDR2 FQNNGV. The CDR3 consists of 17 residues. The J segment lost 4 bases and the V segment lost 4 bases, leaving 12 bases of the junction unmatched.

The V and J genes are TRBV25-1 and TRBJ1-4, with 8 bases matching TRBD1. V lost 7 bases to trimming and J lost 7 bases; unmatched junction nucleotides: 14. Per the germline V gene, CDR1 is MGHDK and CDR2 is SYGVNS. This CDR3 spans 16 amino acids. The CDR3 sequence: CASTSTGGALPEKLFF. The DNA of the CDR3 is TGTGCCAGCACCAGCACAGGGGGTGCCCTCCCTGAAAAACTGTTTTTT. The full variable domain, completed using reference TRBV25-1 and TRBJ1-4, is EADIYQTPRYLVIGTGKKITLECSQTMGHDKMYWYQQDPGMELHLIHYSYGVNSTEKGDLSSESTVSRIRTEHFPLTLESARPSHTSQYLCASTSTGGALPEKLFFGSGTQLSVL.

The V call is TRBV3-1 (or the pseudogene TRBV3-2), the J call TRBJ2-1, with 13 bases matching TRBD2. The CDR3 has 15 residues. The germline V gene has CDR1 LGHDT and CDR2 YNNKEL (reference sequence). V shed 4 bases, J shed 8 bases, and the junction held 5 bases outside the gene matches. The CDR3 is CASSLGLAGEDEQFF. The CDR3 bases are TGTGCCAGCAGCCTCGGACTAGCGGGAGAGGATGAGCAGTTCTTC.